This is a list of T cell receptor beta chains from one sample in a study of cytomegalovirus exposure and HLA in healthy donors. Sequenced by immunoSEQ multiplex PCR; TCRdb stores in-frame clones only, minus some. The data show 180,000 or so clones, 82% seen once. Sequencing used PBMCs. These receptors were obtained from a middle-aged man in good health and CMV-seronegative. Both conserved end residues are part of each CDR3.

>TRBV5-6
CASSRIPRQGGNQPQHF
>TRBV5-4
CASSGGQIREKLFF
>TRBV7-2
CASRQQANTEAFF
>TRBV5-6
CASSNRSPTGPYQETQYF
>TRBV27
CASSFASGVYNEQFF
>TRBV10-3
CAISEGGLAAYYEQYF
>TRBV4-3
CASSQVVRGGSRLSNEQFF
>TRBV27
CASSFQGSGANVLTF
>TRBV2
CASSPNRGDTQYF
>TRBV28
CASSLWEKGYTF
>TRBV6-6
CASSYPPGGTKNIQYF
>TRBV19
CASSTTDRQETQYF
>TRBV9
CASSVVGTRMETQYF
>TRBV29-1
CSAGQSYEQFF
>TRBV7-8
CASSLGVRGAGELFF
>TRBV6-5
CASSGQANQPQHF
>TRBV7-3
CASSTNTGELFF
>TRBV4-2
CASSSQDSPLHF
>TRBV7-9
CASSPRTGENTEAFF
>TRBV18
CASSPGQGEDYGYTF
>TRBV4-3
CASSQDRGLYNNEQFF
>TRBV7-2
CASSTSRGNEQFF
>TRBV30
CACPGQGLGGTQYF
>TRBV4-2
CATSPRVGGNYGYTF
>TRBV5-4
CASSGTGRSGGYTF
>TRBV4-3
CASSQVAGAPYEQYF
>TRBV18
CASGDRDSYGYTF
>TRBV19
CASKPSGAKNIQYF
>TRBV12-5
CASGLGGDYEQYF
>TRBV9
CASSVIASLGTGELFF
>TRBV30
CAWRDGDSYEQYF
>TRBV28
CASSSETLGQFNQPQHF
>TRBV2
CASSEGLQGYSYEQYF
>TRBV19
CASRGRTSGSADTQYF
>TRBV6-5
CASSYSGTSGQETQYF
>TRBV28
CASSLTGLAGLEQFF
>TRBV9
CASMAGGGTGELFF
>TRBV30
CAWSGSWDRGTNTIYF
>TRBV5-1
CASSLPTDTQYF
>TRBV19
CASSMPHRGRVRNTEAFF
>TRBV7-2
CASSYLGTLKLFF
>TRBV11-3
CASSWAGADQGQYF
>TRBV6-1
CANSELSGLAFYNEQFF
>TRBV5-1
CASSLELYEQYF
>TRBV6-6
CASSQQGPPEKLFF
>TRBV7-3
CASSLMREGEAFF
>TRBV27
CASRAPGGPHTGELFF
>TRBV13
CASSERGGMNTEAFF